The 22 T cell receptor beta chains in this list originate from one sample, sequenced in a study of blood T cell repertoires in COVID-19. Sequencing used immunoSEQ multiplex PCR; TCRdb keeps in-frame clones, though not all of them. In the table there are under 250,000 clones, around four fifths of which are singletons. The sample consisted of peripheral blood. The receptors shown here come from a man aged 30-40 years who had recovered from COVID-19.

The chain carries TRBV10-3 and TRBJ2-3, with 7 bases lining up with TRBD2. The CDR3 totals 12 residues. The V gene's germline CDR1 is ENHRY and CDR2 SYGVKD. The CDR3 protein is CAMGRGTDTQYF. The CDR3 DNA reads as TGTGCTATGGGGAGGGGAACAGATACGCAGTATTTT.

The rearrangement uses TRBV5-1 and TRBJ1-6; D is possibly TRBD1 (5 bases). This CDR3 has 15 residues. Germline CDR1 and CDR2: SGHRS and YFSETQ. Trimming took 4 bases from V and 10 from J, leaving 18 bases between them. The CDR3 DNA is TGCGCCAGCAGCCAGATGAACAGGCACGAATCACCCCTCCACTTT. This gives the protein CASSQMNRHESPLHF.

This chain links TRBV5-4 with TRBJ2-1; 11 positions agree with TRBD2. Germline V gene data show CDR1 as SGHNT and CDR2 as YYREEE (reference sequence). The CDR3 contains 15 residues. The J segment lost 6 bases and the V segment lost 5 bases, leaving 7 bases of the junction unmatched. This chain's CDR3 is CASRLAGGARNEQFF. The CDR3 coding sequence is TGTGCCAGCAGGTTAGCGGGGGGGGCTCGCAATGAGCAGTTCTTC.

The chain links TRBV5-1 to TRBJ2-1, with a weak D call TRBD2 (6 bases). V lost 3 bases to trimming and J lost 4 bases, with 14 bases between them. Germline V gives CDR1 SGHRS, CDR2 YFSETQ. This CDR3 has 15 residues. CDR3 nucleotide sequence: TGCGCCAGCAGCTGGGGAGGAAGCGGATACAATGAGCAGTTCTTC. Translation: CASSWGGSGYNEQFF.

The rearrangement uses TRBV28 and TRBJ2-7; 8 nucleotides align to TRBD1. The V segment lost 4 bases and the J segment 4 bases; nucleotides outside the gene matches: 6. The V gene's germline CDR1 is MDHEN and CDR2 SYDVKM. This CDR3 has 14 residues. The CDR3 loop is CASSSRGRRYEQYF. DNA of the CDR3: TGTGCCAGCAGTTCCAGGGGGCGGAGGTACGAGCAGTACTTC.

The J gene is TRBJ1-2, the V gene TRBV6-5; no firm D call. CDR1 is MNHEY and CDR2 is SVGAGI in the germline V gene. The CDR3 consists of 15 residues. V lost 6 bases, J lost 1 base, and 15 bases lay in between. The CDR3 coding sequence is TGTGCCAGCAGATATAGCCAAACCCTTAACTATGGCTACACCTTC. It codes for CASRYSQTLNYGYTF.

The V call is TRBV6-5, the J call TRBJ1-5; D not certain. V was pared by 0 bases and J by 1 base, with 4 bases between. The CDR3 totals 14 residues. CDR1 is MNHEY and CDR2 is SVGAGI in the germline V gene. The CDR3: CASSYSRSNQPQHF. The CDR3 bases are TGTGCCAGCAGTTACTCTAGAAGCAATCAGCCCCAGCATTTT.

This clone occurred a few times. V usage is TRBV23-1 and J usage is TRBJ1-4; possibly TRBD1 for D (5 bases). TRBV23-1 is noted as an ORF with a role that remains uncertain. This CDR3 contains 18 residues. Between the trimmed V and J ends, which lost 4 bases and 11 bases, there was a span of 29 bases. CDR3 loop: CASSPIYPRVARYWKLFF. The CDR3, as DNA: TGCGCCAGCAGTCCCATTTACCCCAGGGTTGCGCGCTATTGGAAACTGTTTTTT.

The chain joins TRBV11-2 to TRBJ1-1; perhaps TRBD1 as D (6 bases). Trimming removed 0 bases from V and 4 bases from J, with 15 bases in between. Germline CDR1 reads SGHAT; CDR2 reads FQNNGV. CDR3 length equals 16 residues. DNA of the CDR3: TGTGCCAGCAGCTTAGATCTTACAGGGCCAGGCACTGAAGCTTTCTTT. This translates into CASSLDLTGPGTEAFF.

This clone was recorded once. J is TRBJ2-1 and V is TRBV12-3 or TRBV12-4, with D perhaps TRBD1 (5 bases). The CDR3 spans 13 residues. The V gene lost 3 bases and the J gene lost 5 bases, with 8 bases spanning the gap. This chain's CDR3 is CASSLSGNNEQFF. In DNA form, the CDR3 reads TGTGCCAGCAGTTTGTCAGGGAACAATGAGCAGTTCTTC.

The DNA for the CDR3 is TGCGCCAGCAGTGAGTTCGCCTACGCGGGCTCCGGGGAGCTGTTTTTT. The encoded protein is CASSEFAYAGSGELFF. The V call is TRBV10-2, the J call TRBJ2-2; TRBD2 is a possible D gene (5 bases). The CDR3 sequence is 16 residues long. Germline CDR1 reads WSHSY; CDR2 reads SAAADI. The V end lost 1 base, the J end lost 6 bases, and 15 bases lay between the germline ends.

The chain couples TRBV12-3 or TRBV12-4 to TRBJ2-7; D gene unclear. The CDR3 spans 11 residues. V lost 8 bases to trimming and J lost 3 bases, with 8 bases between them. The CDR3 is CASQLFYEQYF. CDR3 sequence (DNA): TGTGCCAGCCAACTCTTCTACGAGCAGTACTTC.

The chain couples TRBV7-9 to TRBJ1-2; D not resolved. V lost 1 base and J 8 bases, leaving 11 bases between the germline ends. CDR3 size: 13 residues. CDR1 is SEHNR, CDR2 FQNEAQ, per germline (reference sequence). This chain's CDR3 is CASSLVPEEGYTF. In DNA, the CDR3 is TGTGCCAGCAGCTTAGTTCCTGAGGAGGGCTACACCTTC. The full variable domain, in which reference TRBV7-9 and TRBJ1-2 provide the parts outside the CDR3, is DTGVSQNPRHKITKRGQNVTFRCDPISEHNRLYWYRQTLGQGPEFLTYFQNEAQLEKSRLLSDRFSAERPKGSFSTLEIQRTEQGDSAMYLCASSLVPEEGYTFGSGTRLTVV.

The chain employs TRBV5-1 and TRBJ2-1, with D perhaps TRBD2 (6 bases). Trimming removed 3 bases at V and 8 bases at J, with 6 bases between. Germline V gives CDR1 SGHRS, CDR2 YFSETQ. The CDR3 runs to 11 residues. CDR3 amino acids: CASSWGDEQFF. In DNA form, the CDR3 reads TGCGCCAGCAGCTGGGGGGATGAGCAGTTCTTC.

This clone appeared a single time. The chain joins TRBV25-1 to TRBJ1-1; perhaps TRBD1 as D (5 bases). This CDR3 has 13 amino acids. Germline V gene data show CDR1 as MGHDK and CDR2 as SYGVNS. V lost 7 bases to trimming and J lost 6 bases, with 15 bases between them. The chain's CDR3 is CASMLTGPSEAFF. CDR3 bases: TGTGCCAGCATGCTAACAGGACCCTCTGAAGCTTTCTTT.

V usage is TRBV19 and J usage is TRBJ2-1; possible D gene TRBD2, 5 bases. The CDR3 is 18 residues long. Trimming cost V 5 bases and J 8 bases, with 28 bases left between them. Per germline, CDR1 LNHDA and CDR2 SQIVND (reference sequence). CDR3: CASSPFRSGKARNDEQFF. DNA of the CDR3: TGTGCCAGTAGTCCCTTTCGGTCGGGAAAAGCCAGGAACGATGAGCAGTTCTTC.

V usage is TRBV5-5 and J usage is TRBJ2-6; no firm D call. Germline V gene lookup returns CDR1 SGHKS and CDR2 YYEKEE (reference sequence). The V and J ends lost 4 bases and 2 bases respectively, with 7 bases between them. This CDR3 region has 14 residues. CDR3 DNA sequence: TGTGCCAGCAGCCTGCAGACTGGGGCCAACGTCCTGACTTTC. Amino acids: CASSLQTGANVLTF.

This CDR3 is CAISDGEQPQHF. The DNA for the CDR3 is TGTGCCATCAGTGACGGTGAACAGCCCCAGCATTTT. This rearrangement joins TRBV10-3 to TRBJ1-5, with no clear D. The germline gives CDR1 ENHRY, CDR2 SYGVKD. The CDR3 extends over 12 amino acids. V dropped 3 bases and J dropped 7 bases, with 7 bases sitting between them.

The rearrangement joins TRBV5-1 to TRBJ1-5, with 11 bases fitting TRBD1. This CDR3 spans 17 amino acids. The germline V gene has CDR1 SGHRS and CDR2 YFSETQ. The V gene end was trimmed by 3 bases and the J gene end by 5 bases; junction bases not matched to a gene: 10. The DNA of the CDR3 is TGCGCCAGCAGCTCGGACCCGGGACAGGGGGTCCATCAGCCCCAGCATTTT. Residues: CASSSDPGQGVHQPQHF.

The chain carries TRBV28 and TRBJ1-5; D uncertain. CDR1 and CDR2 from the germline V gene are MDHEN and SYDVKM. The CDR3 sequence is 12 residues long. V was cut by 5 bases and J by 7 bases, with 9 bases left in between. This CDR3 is CASSKSRQPQHF. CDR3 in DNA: TGTGCCAGCAGTAAGAGTCGACAGCCCCAGCATTTT. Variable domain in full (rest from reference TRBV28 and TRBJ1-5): DVKVTQSSRYLVKRTGEKVFLECVQDMDHENMFWYRQDPGLGLRLIYFSYDVKMKEKGDIPEGYSVSREKKERFSLILESASTNQTSMYLCASSKSRQPQHFGDGTRLSIL.

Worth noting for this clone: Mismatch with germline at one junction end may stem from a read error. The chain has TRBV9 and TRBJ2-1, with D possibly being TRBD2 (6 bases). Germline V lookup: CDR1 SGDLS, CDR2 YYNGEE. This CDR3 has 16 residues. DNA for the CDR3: TGTGCCAGCAGCGTAGCTGGGAGCGGGTCCTCCAATGAGCAGTTCTTC. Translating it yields CASSVAGSGSSNEQFF.

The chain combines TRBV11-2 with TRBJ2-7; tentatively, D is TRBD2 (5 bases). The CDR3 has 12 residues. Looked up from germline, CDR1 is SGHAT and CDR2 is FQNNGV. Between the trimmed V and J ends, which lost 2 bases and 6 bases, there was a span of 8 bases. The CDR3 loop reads CASSLIEGEQYF. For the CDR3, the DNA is TGTGCCAGCAGCTTAATAGAGGGCGAGCAGTACTTC.